This TCR beta chain comes out of a study of T cell responses to AZD1222 COVID-19 vaccine. From germline, CDR1 is SGHTA and CDR2 FQGNSA. The V end was cut by 6 bases, the J end by 0 bases, with 12 bases between. This CDR3 is 16 amino acids long. Only in-frame clones appear in the TCRdb table, and some are missing; sequencing was by immunoSEQ multiplex PCR. Among 110,000 to 150,000 clones, approximately 92% were seen once, and the ten largest hold around 3.3%. This clonotype originated in an adult who received the AZD1222 COVID-19 vaccine. This specimen was peripheral blood, taken 28 days after the second AZD1222 dose. The chain joins TRBV7-2 to TRBJ2-6, with D tentatively TRBD1 or TRBD2 (6 bases each). The CDR3 here is CASRTGGSSGANVLTF. The CDR3 DNA follows: TGTGCCAGCAGGACAGGAGGGAGCTCTGGGGCCAACGTCCTGACTTTC.